The rows below give T cell receptor beta chains drawn from one sample of a study of response to subunit inactivated influenza vaccine. TCRdb used MiXCR to reprocess the RT-PCR reads, holding one entry per CDR3 protein. Seen here are about 170,000 distinct CDR3 sequences, about 11% observed once, and the top ten hold roughly 33%. The sample here was CD8+ T cells sorted from PBMCs, taken roughly 24 months after vaccination. These receptor sequences come from a man aged 45 to 75 who received an inactivated influenza vaccine. Both conserved end residues are part of each CDR3. The D gene is left open where the match is weak. Clone sizes are given selectively: once, few, many, or a class where the clone is expanded.

>TRBV5-4|TRBD1|TRBJ2-7|-
CASSLFRDRGDEQYF
TGTGCCAGCAGCTTGTTTCGGGACAGGGGCGACGAGCAGTACTTC
>TRBV12-3/TRBV12-4|-|TRBJ2-7|many
CASSRGDYEQYF
TGTGCCAGCAGTCGAGGGGACTACGAGCAGTACTTC
>TRBV7-9|TRBD2|TRBJ2-3|-
CASSVIAGGPDTQYF
TGTGCCAGCAGCGTAATAGCGGGGGGGCCAGATACGCAGTATTTT
>TRBV6-6|-|TRBJ1-5|many
CASSYDWGQPQHF
TGTGCCAGCAGTTATGATTGGGGGCAGCCCCAGCATTTT
>TRBV29-1|-|TRBJ2-5|-
CSVYILLAHQETQYF
TGCAGCGTCTATATACTTCTAGCGCACCAAGAGACCCAGTACTTC
>TRBV20-1|-|TRBJ1-5|-
CSARLSEEQPQHF
TGCAGTGCTAGATTGTCGGAGGAGCAGCCCCAGCATTTT
>TRBV4-3|-|TRBJ2-5|few
CASSQDVGETQYF
TGCGCCAGCAGCCAAGATGTGGGAGAGACCCAGTACTTC
>TRBV5-1|-|TRBJ1-3|-
CASSTTGLSGNTIYF
TGCGCCAGCAGCACGACAGGCCTCTCTGGAAACACCATATATTTT
>TRBV28|TRBD2|TRBJ2-3|-
CASNPDRAGVADTQYF
TGTGCCAGCAACCCGGACCGAGCGGGGGTAGCAGATACGCAGTATTTT
>TRBV5-8|-|TRBJ2-3|few
CASSLGYSDTQYF
TGTGCCAGCAGCTTGGGGTACTCAGATACGCAGTATTTT
>TRBV29-1|-|TRBJ2-3|few
CSVLGHPPLTDTQYF
TGCAGCGTCCTAGGACACCCACCCCTCACAGATACGCAGTATTTT
>TRBV25-1|-|TRBJ2-7|-
CASSGGAEQYF
TGTGCCAGCAGTGGAGGGGCCGAGCAGTACTTC
>TRBV6-1|TRBD1|TRBJ1-3|few
CASSDTLGQGTIYF
TGTGCCAGCAGTGATACCCTAGGACAGGGTACCATATATTTT
>TRBV28|TRBD1|TRBJ2-7|-
CASSYAGTGSYEQYF
TGTGCCAGCAGTTATGCCGGGACAGGGTCTTACGAGCAGTACTTC
>TRBV6-5|-|TRBJ1-1|-
CASSSIRALNTEAFF
TGTGCCAGCAGTTCCATCCGGGCCTTGAACACTGAAGCTTTCTTT
>TRBV6-2/TRBV6-3|-|TRBJ2-2|-
CADSIYHPNTGELFF
TGTGCCGACTCGATATACCATCCGAACACCGGGGAGCTGTTTTTT
>TRBV13|-|TRBJ2-3|many
CASSLEPVSTDTQYF
TGTGCCAGCAGCTTAGAGCCCGTGAGCACAGATACGCAGTATTTT
>TRBV7-2|-|TRBJ2-3|-
CASSSKEWGPTDTQYF
TGTGCCAGCAGCTCGAAAGAATGGGGCCCCACAGATACGCAGTATTTT
>TRBV20-1|TRBD1|TRBJ2-7|many
CSARDLGTEYEQYF
TGCAGTGCTAGAGATCTTGGGACAGAGTACGAGCAGTACTTC
>TRBV6-1|TRBD1|TRBJ1-4|-
CASSPPGTVKKLFF
TGTGCCAGCAGCCCGCCCGGGACAGTGAAGAAACTGTTTTTT
>TRBV6-6|-|TRBJ2-1|many
CASSLMDEQFF
TGTGCCAGCAGTCTAATGGATGAGCAGTTCTTC
>TRBV12-3/TRBV12-4|TRBD2|TRBJ2-2|few
CASSFRGSPNTGELFF
TGTGCCAGCAGTTTCCGCGGGAGCCCGAACACCGGGGAGCTGTTTTTT
>TRBV20-1|-|TRBJ2-7|many
CSARGQNYEQYF
TGCAGTGCTAGGGGGCAGAACTACGAGCAGTACTTC
>TRBV29-1|TRBD2|TRBJ2-7|few
CSVLAGGSYEQYF
TGCAGCGTTTTAGCGGGTGGATCCTACGAGCAGTACTTC
>TRBV12-3/TRBV12-4|-|TRBJ2-7|-
CASSFLQGEGYEQYF
TGTGCCAGCAGTTTCCTACAAGGAGAGGGTTACGAGCAGTACTTC
>TRBV28|TRBD1|TRBJ1-5|many
CASSFGTAVNQPQHF
TGTGCCAGCAGTTTCGGGACAGCCGTAAATCAGCCCCAGCATTTT
>TRBV7-8|TRBD2|TRBJ2-5|-
CASSFRAGGQGETQYF
TGTGCCAGCAGCTTTAGAGCGGGGGGGCAGGGGGAGACCCAGTACTTC
>TRBV12-3/TRBV12-4|-|TRBJ2-2|few
CASRDFNTGELFF
TGTGCCAGCCGGGACTTTAACACCGGGGAGCTGTTTTTT
>TRBV29-1|TRBD2|TRBJ2-1|few
CSVEVQQAGDYEQFF
TGCAGCGTTGAAGTTCAGCAAGCGGGAGACTATGAGCAGTTCTTC
>TRBV4-3|-|TRBJ2-2|few
CASSPPGRAANTGELFF
TGCGCCAGCAGCCCCCCCGGCAGGGCTGCGAACACCGGGGAGCTGTTTTTT
>TRBV10-3|-|TRBJ2-7|many
CAIITDTSYEQYF
TGTGCCATCATCACAGACACTTCCTACGAGCAGTACTTC
>TRBV5-1|-|TRBJ1-1|-
CASSARRIGYTEAFF
TGCGCCAGCAGCGCCCGACGGATAGGGTATACTGAAGCTTTCTTT
>TRBV2|-|TRBJ2-1|-
CASSRGPVTNEQFF
TGTGCCAGCAGTCGGGGGCCAGTAACGAATGAGCAGTTCTTC
>TRBV4-1|-|TRBJ1-1|-
CASSSEGGANTEAFF
TGCGCCAGCAGCTCGGAGGGGGGAGCCAACACTGAAGCTTTCTTT
>TRBV12-3/TRBV12-4|-|TRBJ2-5|-
CASSALEGGFETQYF
TGTGCCAGCAGTGCACTAGAGGGAGGCTTCGAGACCCAGTACTTC
>TRBV15|-|TRBJ2-7|-
CATSRRPPGYEQYF
TGTGCCACCAGCAGACGGCCCCCAGGTTACGAGCAGTACTTC
>TRBV7-9|-|TRBJ2-3|-
CASSLSGIGTDTDTQYF
TGTGCCAGCAGCTTATCTGGAATCGGAACCGACACAGATACGCAGTATTTT
>TRBV11-2|-|TRBJ2-5|-
CASSGSVLIRAQETQYF
TGTGCCAGCAGCGGATCCGTATTAATCCGGGCCCAAGAGACCCAGTACTTC
>TRBV12-3/TRBV12-4|TRBD1|TRBJ2-3|few
CASSHGQGYTDTQYF
TGTGCCAGCAGCCACGGACAGGGGTACACAGATACGCAGTATTTT
>TRBV13|-|TRBJ2-7|-
CASSYGKGEQYF
TGTGCCAGCAGCTACGGCAAGGGGGAGCAGTACTTC
>TRBV5-1|-|TRBJ2-1|many
CASSEGRSSYNEQFF
TGCGCCAGCAGCGAGGGACGGAGCTCCTACAATGAGCAGTTCTTC
>TRBV6-5|TRBD2|TRBJ2-3|many
CASSYSTSGSSDTQYF
TGTGCCAGCAGTTACTCGACTAGCGGGAGTTCAGATACGCAGTATTTT
>TRBV4-1|-|TRBJ2-1|few
CASSRTTPPSVLVNEQFF
TGCGCCAGCAGCCGGACGACCCCGCCTAGTGTGCTGGTCAATGAGCAGTTCTTC
>TRBV20-1|-|TRBJ2-3|many
CSARFADTQYF
TGCAGTGCTAGATTCGCAGATACGCAGTATTTT
>TRBV5-6|-|TRBJ1-1|-
CASSLAVSSGAFF
TGTGCCAGCAGCTTGGCCGTTAGCAGCGGGGCTTTCTTT
>TRBV28|-|TRBJ2-7|few
CASSPPAPKEQYF
TGTGCCAGCAGTCCCCCGGCCCCAAAGGAGCAGTACTTC
>TRBV4-3|-|TRBJ2-3|few
CASSQDSSGFSTDTQYF
TGCGCCAGCAGCCAAGATAGTTCGGGGTTTAGCACAGATACGCAGTATTTT
>TRBV6-5|-|TRBJ1-1|once
CASSYKTGTLNTEAFF
TGTGCCAGCAGTTACAAGACAGGCACACTGAACACTGAAGCTTTCTTT
>TRBV3-1|TRBD1|TRBJ2-5|-
CASRVSGQGPETQYF
TGTGCCAGCAGGGTTTCAGGACAGGGACCAGAGACCCAGTACTTC
>TRBV28|-|TRBJ2-7|-
CASSKIQGPPYEQYF
TGTGCCAGCAGTAAAATACAGGGTCCCCCCTACGAGCAGTACTTC
>TRBV6-1|TRBD2|TRBJ2-3|-
CASSPLAVGGDTQYF
TGTGCCAGCAGCCCCTTAGCGGTGGGGGGGGATACGCAGTATTTT
>TRBV12-3/TRBV12-4|-|TRBJ1-4|many
CASSLGEILNEKLFF
TGTGCCAGCAGTTTAGGAGAGATCTTAAATGAAAAACTGTTTTTT
>TRBV20-1|TRBD2|TRBJ2-1|few
CSATSPSGRPLSEQFF
TGCAGTGCTACCTCCCCTAGCGGGAGGCCTTTGAGTGAGCAGTTCTTC
>TRBV6-1|-|TRBJ2-7|-
CASSEAQSYEQYF
TGTGCCAGCAGTGAAGCACAGTCCTACGAGCAGTACTTC
>TRBV7-9|TRBD1|TRBJ2-4|few
CASSLATGTAKNIQYF
TGTGCCAGCAGCTTAGCGACCGGGACAGCAAAAAACATTCAGTACTTC